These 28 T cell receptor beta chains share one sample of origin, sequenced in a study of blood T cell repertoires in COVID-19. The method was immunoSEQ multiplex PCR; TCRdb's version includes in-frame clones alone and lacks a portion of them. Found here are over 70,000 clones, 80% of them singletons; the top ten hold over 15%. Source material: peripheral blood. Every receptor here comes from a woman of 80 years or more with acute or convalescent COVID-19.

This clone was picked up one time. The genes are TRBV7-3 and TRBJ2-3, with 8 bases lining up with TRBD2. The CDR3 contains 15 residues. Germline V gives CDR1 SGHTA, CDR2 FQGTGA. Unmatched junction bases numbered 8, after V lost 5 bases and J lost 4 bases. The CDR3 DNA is TGTGCCAGCAGCCTCGGGACTAGTCTGGCAGATACGCAGTATTTT. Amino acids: CASSLGTSLADTQYF. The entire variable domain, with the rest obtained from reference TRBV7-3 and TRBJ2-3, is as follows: GAGVSQTPSNKVTEKGKYVELRCDPISGHTALYWYRQSLGQGPEFLIYFQGTGAADDSGLPNDRFFAVRPEGSVSTLKIQRTERGDSAVYLCASSLGTSLADTQYFGPGTRLTVL.

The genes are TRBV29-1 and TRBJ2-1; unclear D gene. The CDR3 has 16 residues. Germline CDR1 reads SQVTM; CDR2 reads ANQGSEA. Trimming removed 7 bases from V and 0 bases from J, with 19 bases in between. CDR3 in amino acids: CSAELPLPSSYNEQFF. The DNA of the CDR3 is TGCAGCGCCGAACTACCCCTTCCGAGCTCCTACAATGAGCAGTTCTTC.

CDR3 coding DNA: TGCAGTGCTATTGGAGTCTATGGCTACACCTTC. Protein: CSAIGVYGYTF. The chain recombines TRBV20-1 with TRBJ1-2; D unclear. Germline V gene sequence: CDR1 DFQATT, CDR2 SNEGSKA (reference sequence). There are 11 residues in the CDR3. V was shortened by 4 bases and J by 4 bases, with 7 bases between the two germline ends.

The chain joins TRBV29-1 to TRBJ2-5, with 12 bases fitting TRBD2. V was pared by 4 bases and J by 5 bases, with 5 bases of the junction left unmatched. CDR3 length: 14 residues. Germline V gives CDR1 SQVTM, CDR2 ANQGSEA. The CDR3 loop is CSVATSGRGETQYF. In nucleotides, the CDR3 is TGCAGCGTTGCGACTAGCGGGAGAGGGGAGACCCAGTACTTC.

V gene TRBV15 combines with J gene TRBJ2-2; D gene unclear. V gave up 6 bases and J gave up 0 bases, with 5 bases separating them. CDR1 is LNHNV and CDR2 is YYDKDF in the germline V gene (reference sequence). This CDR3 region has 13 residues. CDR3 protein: CATRTPNTGELFF. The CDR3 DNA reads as TGTGCCACCAGGACACCGAACACCGGGGAGCTGTTTTTT.

The CDR3 DNA follows: TGCGCCAGCAGCCGGACAGGGGAAAGCACAGATACGCAGTATTTT. It translates to CASSRTGESTDTQYF. This chain joins TRBV5-1 and TRBJ2-3; 9 bases are shared with TRBD1. V was pared by 4 bases and J by 0 bases, with 3 bases of the junction left unmatched. There are 15 residues in the CDR3. Germline CDR1 is SGHRS and CDR2 is YFSETQ. Complete variable domain (other parts from reference TRBV5-1 and TRBJ2-3): KAGVTQTPRYLIKTRGQQVTLSCSPISGHRSVSWYQQTPGQGLQFLFEYFSETQRNKGNFPGRFSGRQFSNSRSEMNVSTLELGDSALYLCASSRTGESTDTQYFGPGTRLTVL.

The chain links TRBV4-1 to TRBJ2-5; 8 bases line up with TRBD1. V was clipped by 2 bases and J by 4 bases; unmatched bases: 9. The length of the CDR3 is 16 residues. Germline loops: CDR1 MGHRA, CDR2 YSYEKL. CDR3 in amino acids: CASSQIVTGTGETQYF. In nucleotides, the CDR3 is TGCGCCAGCAGCCAAATAGTTACCGGGACAGGAGAGACCCAGTACTTC.

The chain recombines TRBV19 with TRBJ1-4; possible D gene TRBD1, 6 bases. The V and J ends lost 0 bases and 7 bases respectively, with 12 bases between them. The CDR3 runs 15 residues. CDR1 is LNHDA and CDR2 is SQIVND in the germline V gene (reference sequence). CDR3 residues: CASSIDGGAREKLFF. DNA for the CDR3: TGTGCCAGTAGTATAGACGGGGGGGCCCGTGAAAAACTGTTTTTT. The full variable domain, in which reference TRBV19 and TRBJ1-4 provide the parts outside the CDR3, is DGGITQSPKYLFRKEGQNVTLSCEQNLNHDAMYWYRQDPGQGLRLIYYSQIVNDFQKGDIAEGYSVSREKKESFPLTVTSAQKNPTAFYLCASSIDGGAREKLFFGSGTQLSVL.

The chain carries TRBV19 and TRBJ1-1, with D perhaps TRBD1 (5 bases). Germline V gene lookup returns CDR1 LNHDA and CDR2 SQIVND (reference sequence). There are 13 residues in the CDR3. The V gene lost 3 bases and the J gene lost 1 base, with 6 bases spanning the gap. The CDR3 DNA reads TGTGCCAGTAGTATTGGACAGAACACTGAAGCTTTCTTT. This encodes CASSIGQNTEAFF.

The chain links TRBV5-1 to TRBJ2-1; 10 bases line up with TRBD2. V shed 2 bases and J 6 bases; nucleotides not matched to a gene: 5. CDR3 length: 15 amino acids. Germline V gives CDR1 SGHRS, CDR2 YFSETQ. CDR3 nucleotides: TGCGCCAGCAGCTTTATGGGACTAGCGTTCAATGAGCAGTTCTTC. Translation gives CASSFMGLAFNEQFF.

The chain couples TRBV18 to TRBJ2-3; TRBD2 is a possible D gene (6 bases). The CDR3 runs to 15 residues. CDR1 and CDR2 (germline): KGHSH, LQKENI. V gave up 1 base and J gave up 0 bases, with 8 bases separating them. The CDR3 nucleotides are TGTGCCAGCTCACCACGGACTACTAGCACAGATACGCAGTATTTT. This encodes CASSPRTTSTDTQYF.

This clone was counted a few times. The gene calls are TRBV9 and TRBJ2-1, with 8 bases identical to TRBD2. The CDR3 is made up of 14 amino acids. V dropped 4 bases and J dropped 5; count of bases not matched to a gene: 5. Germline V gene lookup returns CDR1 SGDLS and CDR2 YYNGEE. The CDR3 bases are TGTGCCAGCAGCCCCCAACTAGCGGACAATGAGCAGTTCTTC. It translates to CASSPQLADNEQFF.

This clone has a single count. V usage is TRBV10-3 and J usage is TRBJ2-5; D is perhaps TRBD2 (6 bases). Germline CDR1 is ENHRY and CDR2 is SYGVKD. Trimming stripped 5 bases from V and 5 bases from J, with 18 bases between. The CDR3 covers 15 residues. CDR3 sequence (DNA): TGTGCCATCAGTCCCCGGGACTCGAAGGAGGAGACCCAGTACTTC. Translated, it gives CAISPRDSKEETQYF.

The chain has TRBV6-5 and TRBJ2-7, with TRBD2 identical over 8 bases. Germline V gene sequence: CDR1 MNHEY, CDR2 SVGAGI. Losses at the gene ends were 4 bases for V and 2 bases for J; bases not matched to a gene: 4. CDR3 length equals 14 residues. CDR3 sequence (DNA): TGTGCCAGCAGTTCACCCGGGGGGGCCTACGAGCAGTACTTC. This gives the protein CASSSPGGAYEQYF.

The CDR3 nucleotides are TGTGCCAGCAGTTCCACAGGAGGGCTGAATGAAAAACTGTTTTTT. This codes for CASSSTGGLNEKLFF. The chain links TRBV6-5 to TRBJ1-4, with a tentative D call TRBD1 (5 bases). Germline CDR1 reads MNHEY; CDR2 reads SVGAGI. The CDR3 sequence is 15 residues long. The ends were cut back, 4 bases at V and 5 bases at J, with 14 bases in the middle.

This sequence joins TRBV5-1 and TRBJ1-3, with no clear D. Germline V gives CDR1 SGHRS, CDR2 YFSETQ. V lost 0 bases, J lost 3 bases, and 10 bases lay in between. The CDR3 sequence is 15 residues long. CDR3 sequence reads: CASSLGSGLGNTIYF. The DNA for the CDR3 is TGCGCCAGCAGCTTGGGGTCAGGTCTTGGAAACACCATATATTTT. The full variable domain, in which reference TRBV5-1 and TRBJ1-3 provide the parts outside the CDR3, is KAGVTQTPRYLIKTRGQQVTLSCSPISGHRSVSWYQQTPGQGLQFLFEYFSETQRNKGNFPGRFSGRQFSNSRSEMNVSTLELGDSALYLCASSLGSGLGNTIYFGEGSWLTVV.

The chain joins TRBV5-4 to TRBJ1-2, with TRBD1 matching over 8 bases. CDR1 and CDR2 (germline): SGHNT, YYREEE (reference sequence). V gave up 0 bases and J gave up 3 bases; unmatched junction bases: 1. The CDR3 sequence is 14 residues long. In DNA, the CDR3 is TGTGCCAGCAGCTTGGGGGGACAGGACTATGGCTACACCTTC. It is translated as CASSLGGQDYGYTF.

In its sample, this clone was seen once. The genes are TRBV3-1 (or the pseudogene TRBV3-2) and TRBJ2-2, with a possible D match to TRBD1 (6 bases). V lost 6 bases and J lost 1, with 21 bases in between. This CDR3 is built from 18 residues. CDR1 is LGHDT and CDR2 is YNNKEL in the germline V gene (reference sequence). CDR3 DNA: TGTGCCAGCAGACCCAAGAATAAGGGACAAAAGAACACCGGGGAGCTGTTTTTT. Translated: CASRPKNKGQKNTGELFF.

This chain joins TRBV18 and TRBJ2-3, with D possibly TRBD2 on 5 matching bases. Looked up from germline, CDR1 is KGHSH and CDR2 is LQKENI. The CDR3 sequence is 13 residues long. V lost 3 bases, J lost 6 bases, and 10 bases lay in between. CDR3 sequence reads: CASSPGSGDTQYF. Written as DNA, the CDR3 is TGTGCCAGCTCACCGGGGAGTGGGGATACGCAGTATTTT.

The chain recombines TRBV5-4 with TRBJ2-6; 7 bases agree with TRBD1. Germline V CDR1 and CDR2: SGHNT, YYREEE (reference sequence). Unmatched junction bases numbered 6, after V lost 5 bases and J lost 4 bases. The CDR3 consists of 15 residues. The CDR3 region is CASSYTGAGANVLTF. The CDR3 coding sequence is TGTGCCAGCAGTTACACAGGGGCAGGGGCCAACGTCCTGACTTTC.

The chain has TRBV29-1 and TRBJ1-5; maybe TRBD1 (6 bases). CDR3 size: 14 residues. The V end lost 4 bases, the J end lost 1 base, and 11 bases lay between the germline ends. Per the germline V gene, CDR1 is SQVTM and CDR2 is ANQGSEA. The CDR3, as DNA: TGCAGCGTTGGAGGTCAGGGGAGCAATCAGCCCCAGCATTTT. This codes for CSVGGQGSNQPQHF.

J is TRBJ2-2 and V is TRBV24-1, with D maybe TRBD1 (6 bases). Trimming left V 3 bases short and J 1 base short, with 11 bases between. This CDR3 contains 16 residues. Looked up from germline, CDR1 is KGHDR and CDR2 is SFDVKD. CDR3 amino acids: CATSDTTGRNTGELFF. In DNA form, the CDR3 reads TGTGCCACCAGTGATACTACAGGGAGGAACACCGGGGAGCTGTTTTTT.

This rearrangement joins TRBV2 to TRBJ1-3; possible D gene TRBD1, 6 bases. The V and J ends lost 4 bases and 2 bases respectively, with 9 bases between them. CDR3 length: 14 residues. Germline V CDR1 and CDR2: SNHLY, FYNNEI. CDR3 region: CASSGGHAGNTIYF. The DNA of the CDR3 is TGTGCCAGCAGTGGGGGACATGCTGGAAACACCATATATTTT.

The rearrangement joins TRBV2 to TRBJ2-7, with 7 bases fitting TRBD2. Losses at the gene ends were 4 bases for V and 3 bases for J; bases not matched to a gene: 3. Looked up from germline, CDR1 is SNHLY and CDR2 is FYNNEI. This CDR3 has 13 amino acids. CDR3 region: CASSGPGGYEQYF. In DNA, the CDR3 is TGTGCCAGCAGTGGCCCGGGGGGCTACGAGCAGTACTTC.

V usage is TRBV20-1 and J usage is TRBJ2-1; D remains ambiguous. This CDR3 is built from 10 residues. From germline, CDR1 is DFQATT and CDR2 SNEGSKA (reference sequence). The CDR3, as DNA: TGCAGCCCAGTCGGGAATGAGCAGTTCTTC. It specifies CSPVGNEQFF.

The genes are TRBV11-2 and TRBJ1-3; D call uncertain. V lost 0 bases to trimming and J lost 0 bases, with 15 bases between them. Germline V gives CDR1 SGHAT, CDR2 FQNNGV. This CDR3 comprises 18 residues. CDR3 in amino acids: CASSLDPSSRSSGNTIYF. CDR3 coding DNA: TGTGCCAGCAGCTTAGACCCCTCATCACGGAGCTCTGGAAACACCATATATTTT.

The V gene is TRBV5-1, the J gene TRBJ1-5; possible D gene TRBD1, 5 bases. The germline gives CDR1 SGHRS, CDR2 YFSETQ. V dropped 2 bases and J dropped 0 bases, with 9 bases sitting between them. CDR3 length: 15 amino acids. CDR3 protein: CASSLGGVSNQPQHF. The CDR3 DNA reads TGCGCCAGCAGCTTAGGAGGGGTTAGCAATCAGCCCCAGCATTTT.

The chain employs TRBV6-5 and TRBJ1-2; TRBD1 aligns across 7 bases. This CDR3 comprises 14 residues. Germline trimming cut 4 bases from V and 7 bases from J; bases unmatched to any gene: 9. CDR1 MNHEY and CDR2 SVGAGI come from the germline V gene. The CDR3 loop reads CASSWEQGNRGYTF. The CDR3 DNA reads TGTGCCAGCAGTTGGGAACAGGGGAATCGTGGCTACACCTTC.